This TCR beta chain is drawn from a study of blood T cell repertoires in COVID-19. Study background: Samples representing acute and convalescent COVID-19 were sourced from the United States, Italy and Spain. The cDNA or gDNA used as material had been derived from T cells, B-cell-depleted T cells, or PBMCs.

The germline V and J ends were trimmed by 3 bases and 1 base, with 19 bases remaining between them. In germline, CDR1 is ENHRY, CDR2 SYGVKD. The CDR3 is made up of 17 amino acids. Study processing details: Amplification of reference gene primers provided the estimated nucleated cell counts. Only in-frame clones appear in the TCRdb table, and some are missing; sequencing was by immunoSEQ multiplex PCR. V, J and clone size are taken as reported in that table, and D and trimming were inferred from the DNA itself. This table has about 240,000 clones, approximately 84% appearing once. The receptor was derived from a woman in her twenties or thirties who had recovered from COVID-19. What was sequenced was peripheral blood. The chain joins TRBV10-3 to TRBJ2-7; D is possibly TRBD2 (6 bases). The CDR3 protein is CAISESVGGPRSYEQYF. Here the CDR3 DNA reads TGTGCCATCAGTGAATCGGTTGGAGGGCCACGATCCTACGAGCAGTACTTC.